The entry that follows covers one T cell receptor beta chain sequence. The sample originates from a study of cytomegalovirus exposure and HLA in healthy donors. Germline loops: CDR1 SGHNT, CDR2 YYREEE (reference sequence). Trimming removed 4 bases from V and 4 bases from J, with 5 bases in between. The CDR3 has 11 residues. 60 Vbeta and 13 Jbeta primers were used in PCR. TCRdb's table, derived via immunoSEQ multiplex PCR, lists solely in-frame clones and lacks some. The sample lists more than 75,000 clones, roughly 81% seen once, with around 6% in the top ten. This chain uses TRBV5-4 with TRBJ1-2; D not certain. Sequenced input: PBMCs. The source of this sequence is a young woman in good health and CMV-seropositive. As DNA, the CDR3 is TGTGCCAGCAGCCGGAGCTATGGCTACACCTTC. This translates into CASSRSYGYTF.